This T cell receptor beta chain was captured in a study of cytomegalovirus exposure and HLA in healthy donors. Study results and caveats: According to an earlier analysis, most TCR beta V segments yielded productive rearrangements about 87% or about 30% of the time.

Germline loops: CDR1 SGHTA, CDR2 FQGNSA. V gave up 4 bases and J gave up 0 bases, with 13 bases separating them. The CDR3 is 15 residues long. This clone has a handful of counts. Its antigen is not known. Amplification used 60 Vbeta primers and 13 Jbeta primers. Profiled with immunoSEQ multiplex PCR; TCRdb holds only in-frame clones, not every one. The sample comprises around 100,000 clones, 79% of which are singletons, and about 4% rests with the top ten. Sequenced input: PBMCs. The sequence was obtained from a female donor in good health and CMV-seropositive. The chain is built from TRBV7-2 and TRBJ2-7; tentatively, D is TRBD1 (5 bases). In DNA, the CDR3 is TGTGCCAGCAGCTCCTTAGGGGTTAGCTCCTACGAGCAGTACTTC. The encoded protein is CASSSLGVSSYEQYF.